The source of this TCR beta chain is a study of technical replicates of blood from several donors. Generated by immunoSEQ multiplex PCR, the TCRdb table keeps only in-frame clones and is missing some. The sample shows about 75,000 clones, 80% to 95% of them seen only once. Per the germline V gene, CDR1 is MNHEY and CDR2 is SVGAGI. With V trimmed by 3 bases and J by 3 bases, 5 bases remained unmatched. The CDR3 is made up of 15 amino acids. The receptor's source is a human donor in good health. Some clones in this sample may be carry-over from other donors' samples. The chain has TRBV6-5 and TRBJ2-1, with TRBD2 matching over 7 bases. Sequencing input: PBMCs. The CDR3: CASSYAGVSYNEQFF. The CDR3 DNA follows: TGTGCCAGCAGTTATGCGGGAGTTAGCTACAATGAGCAGTTCTTC.